The following is a TCR beta chain sequence with its context. Its target is not known. Looked up from germline, CDR1 is WNHNN and CDR2 is SYGVQD (reference sequence). V dropped 2 bases and J dropped 7 bases, with 15 bases sitting between them. The CDR3 covers 14 residues. The sample belongs to a study of a mutant IDH1 vaccine in newly diagnosed glioma. Time point given: week 5, during vaccination. Every vaccination contained 300 ug of the mutant IDH1 20-mer peptide and was paired with topical imiquimod. The assay was immunoSEQ multiplex PCR, and TCRdb's table has in-frame clones only and misses some. The sample yields some 51,000 clones, 78% seen once.

The chain joins TRBV10-1 to TRBJ2-7; D gene uncertain. This TCR was sampled from a woman between 40 and 55 years old with glioma. Sequencing was performed on PBMCs, taken from a glioma patient whose treatment included an IDH1 peptide vaccine. The CDR3 spells CASSERAAGKEQYF. The CDR3 nucleotides read TGCGCCAGCAGTGAGAGAGCAGCTGGAAAGGAGCAGTACTTC.